Listed below are T cell receptor beta chains from one sample, sequenced in a study of blood T cell repertoires in COVID-19. Using immunoSEQ multiplex PCR, the repertoire was profiled, and TCRdb retains in-frame clones only, with some absent. The sample gives fewer than 400,000 clones, under 95% of which show up once; around 20% is in the top ten. Material: PBMCs or T cells enriched from blood (not recorded which). The receptors were gathered from a woman aged 25 to 39 who had recovered from COVID-19. The CDR3 runs from the conserved cysteine through the conserved F or W. A D gene is named only where the DNA matches it firmly. Where a row states a size, it is once, few, many or the class of an expanded clone; other rows omit it.

J gene: TRBJ2-7
CDR3 length: 11
V gene: TRBV29-1
D gene: TRBD1
clone size: once
CDR3 DNA: TGCAGCGGGGCGACAGGGGGCAAGCAGTACTTC
CDR3 protein: CSGATGGKQYF

J gene: TRBJ1-5
CDR3 length: 14
V gene: TRBV10-3
D gene: -
clone size: -
CDR3 DNA: TGTGCCATCAGCAGTAACAGGGAAGGTAAGTCCCAGCATTTT
CDR3 protein: CAISSNREGKSQHF

J gene: TRBJ1-1
CDR3 length: 11
V gene: TRBV6-5
D gene: -
clone size: -
CDR3 DNA: TGTGCCAGCAGTCGGGGAAATGAAGCTTTCTTT
CDR3 protein: CASSRGNEAFF

J gene: TRBJ2-7
CDR3 length: 14
V gene: TRBV15
D gene: -
clone size: -
CDR3 DNA: TGTGCCACCAGCAAACCCCTAACAGGGTACGAGCAGTACTTC
CDR3 protein: CATSKPLTGYEQYF

J gene: TRBJ2-1
CDR3 length: 16
V gene: TRBV28
D gene: TRBD2
clone size: -
CDR3 DNA: TGTGCCAGCAGTCAATTAGGGACTAGCGGGTTCAATGAGCAGTTCTTC
CDR3 protein: CASSQLGTSGFNEQFF

J gene: TRBJ2-3
CDR3 length: 16
V gene: TRBV6-2/TRBV6-3
D gene: -
clone size: -
CDR3 DNA: TGTGCCAGCAGTTCCTCCGGGGAGGCCAGCACAGATACGCAGTATTTT
CDR3 protein: CASSSSGEASTDTQYF

J gene: TRBJ2-5
CDR3 length: 15
V gene: TRBV28
D gene: TRBD2
clone size: -
CDR3 DNA: TGTGCCAGCAGTCCGACTAGCGGGAGTGGAGAGACCCAGTACTTC
CDR3 protein: CASSPTSGSGETQYF

J gene: TRBJ2-7
CDR3 length: 15
V gene: TRBV18
D gene: TRBD1
clone size: -
CDR3 DNA: TGTGCCAGCTCACCCTCAGGGACAGTGCCCTACGAGCAGTACTTC
CDR3 protein: CASSPSGTVPYEQYF

J gene: TRBJ2-2
CDR3 length: 11
V gene: TRBV6-5
D gene: -
clone size: -
CDR3 DNA: TGTGCCAGCACGTTAGCCTGGGAGCTGTTTTTT
CDR3 protein: CASTLAWELFF

J gene: TRBJ2-7
CDR3 length: 14
V gene: TRBV7-9
D gene: -
clone size: -
CDR3 DNA: TGTGCCAGCAGCTTCATGACAGAGTCCTACGAGCAGTACTTC
CDR3 protein: CASSFMTESYEQYF

J gene: TRBJ1-1
CDR3 length: 14
V gene: TRBV7-9
D gene: -
clone size: -
CDR3 DNA: TGTGCCAGCAGACCAGGTCAGGGTAGCACTGAAGCTTTCTTT
CDR3 protein: CASRPGQGSTEAFF

J gene: TRBJ1-1
CDR3 length: 14
V gene: TRBV7-3
D gene: -
clone size: -
CDR3 DNA: TGTGCCAGCAGCTCCGGGTCCGTAAACACTGAAGCTTTCTTT
CDR3 protein: CASSSGSVNTEAFF

J gene: TRBJ2-1
CDR3 length: 14
V gene: TRBV6-4
D gene: TRBD1
clone size: once
CDR3 DNA: TGTGCCAGCAGTGTGGGACAGGGGATCAATGAGCAGTTCTTC
CDR3 protein: CASSVGQGINEQFF

J gene: TRBJ1-2
CDR3 length: 15
V gene: TRBV2
D gene: -
clone size: -
CDR3 DNA: TGTGCCAGCAGTGAAGAGGGAGCGCCTGGCTATGGCTACACCTTC
CDR3 protein: CASSEEGAPGYGYTF

J gene: TRBJ2-5
CDR3 length: 14
V gene: TRBV21-1
D gene: -
clone size: -
CDR3 DNA: TGTGCCAGCAGCAAAGGTGGGCGTCTAGAGACCCAGTACTTC
CDR3 protein: CASSKGGRLETQYF

J gene: TRBJ1-1
CDR3 length: 14
V gene: TRBV19
D gene: -
clone size: once
CDR3 DNA: TGTGCCAGCAGGGAGGGGGTAGCGAACACTGAAGCTTTCTTT
CDR3 protein: CASREGVANTEAFF

J gene: TRBJ1-2
CDR3 length: 18
V gene: TRBV4-1
D gene: -
clone size: -
CDR3 DNA: TGCGCCAGCAGCCAAGAGAGATCTACGCTAGACTTTAACTATGGCTACACCTTC
CDR3 protein: CASSQERSTLDFNYGYTF

J gene: TRBJ1-3
CDR3 length: 14
V gene: TRBV7-2
D gene: TRBD1
clone size: -
CDR3 DNA: TGTGCCAGCAGCTTAGGGACAGGGGGAAACACCATATATTTT
CDR3 protein: CASSLGTGGNTIYF

J gene: TRBJ2-7
CDR3 length: 14
V gene: TRBV6-5
D gene: TRBD2
clone size: -
CDR3 DNA: TGTGCCAGCACTAGCGGGGGAGTCCCCTACGAGCAGTACTTC
CDR3 protein: CASTSGGVPYEQYF

J gene: TRBJ1-2
CDR3 length: 12
V gene: TRBV7-2
D gene: -
clone size: -
CDR3 DNA: TGTGCCAGCAGCTTAGACGGCAGGGAGGACACCTTC
CDR3 protein: CASSLDGREDTF

J gene: TRBJ1-2
CDR3 length: 18
V gene: TRBV28
D gene: TRBD1
clone size: -
CDR3 DNA: TGTGCCAGCAGGGGGACGACAGGGGCGATTTCAGCTAACTATGGCTACACCTTC
CDR3 protein: CASRGTTGAISANYGYTF

J gene: TRBJ2-7
CDR3 length: 12
V gene: TRBV18
D gene: TRBD1
clone size: -
CDR3 DNA: TGTGCCAGCTCACCGACAGGGTACGAGCAGTACTTC
CDR3 protein: CASSPTGYEQYF

J gene: TRBJ2-7
CDR3 length: 13
V gene: TRBV4-2
D gene: -
clone size: -
CDR3 DNA: TGTGCCAGCAGCCAAGATATTCTCTACGAGCAGTACTTC
CDR3 protein: CASSQDILYEQYF

J gene: TRBJ1-2
CDR3 length: 15
V gene: TRBV6-2/TRBV6-3
D gene: -
clone size: -
CDR3 DNA: TGTGCCAGCAGTTCCAGGACATTGGCTAACTATGGCTACACCTTC
CDR3 protein: CASSSRTLANYGYTF

J gene: TRBJ1-1
CDR3 length: 15
V gene: TRBV5-1
D gene: TRBD1
clone size: -
CDR3 DNA: TGCGCCAGCAGCTATGGACAGGGCGTATGGACTGAAGCTTTCTTT
CDR3 protein: CASSYGQGVWTEAFF

J gene: TRBJ1-1
CDR3 length: 13
V gene: TRBV6-5
D gene: -
clone size: -
CDR3 DNA: TGTGCCAGCAGGAGGGGGATGAACACTGAAGCTTTCTTT
CDR3 protein: CASRRGMNTEAFF

J gene: TRBJ2-3
CDR3 length: 16
V gene: TRBV7-3
D gene: TRBD2
clone size: -
CDR3 DNA: TGTGCCAGCAGCCCTCTAGCGGGGGGGAGCACAGATACGCAGTATTTT
CDR3 protein: CASSPLAGGSTDTQYF

J gene: TRBJ2-5
CDR3 length: 14
V gene: TRBV27
D gene: TRBD2
clone size: once
CDR3 DNA: TGTGCCAGCAGAAGCGGGGTTTTCGGAGAGACCCAGTACTTC
CDR3 protein: CASRSGVFGETQYF

J gene: TRBJ1-1
CDR3 length: 15
V gene: TRBV7-9
D gene: -
clone size: -
CDR3 DNA: TGTGCCAGCAGCCTCTCGGGGGGCTATAACACTGAAGCTTTCTTT
CDR3 protein: CASSLSGGYNTEAFF

J gene: TRBJ2-1
CDR3 length: 17
V gene: TRBV5-1
D gene: -
clone size: -
CDR3 DNA: TGCGCCAGCAGCTTGGGCCATAGCGGAGGCTCCTACAATGAGCAGTTCTTC
CDR3 protein: CASSLGHSGGSYNEQFF

J gene: TRBJ2-1
CDR3 length: 15
V gene: TRBV6-4
D gene: TRBD2
clone size: -
CDR3 DNA: TGTGCCAGCAGTGTTCTAGCGGACTCCTACAATGAGCAGTTCTTC
CDR3 protein: CASSVLADSYNEQFF

J gene: TRBJ1-2
CDR3 length: 15
V gene: TRBV28
D gene: TRBD1
clone size: -
CDR3 DNA: TGTGCCAGCAATCAAGACAGACCGAACAGGGGGGGCTACACCTTC
CDR3 protein: CASNQDRPNRGGYTF

J gene: TRBJ1-6
CDR3 length: 14
V gene: TRBV27
D gene: -
clone size: -
CDR3 DNA: TGTGCCAGCAGCCTCTGGGGAGGCAGTTCACCCCTCCACTTT
CDR3 protein: CASSLWGGSSPLHF

J gene: TRBJ1-1
CDR3 length: 14
V gene: TRBV7-9
D gene: -
clone size: few
CDR3 DNA: TGTGCCAGCAGCTTACGGGAACAAGGCGCTGAAGCTTTCTTT
CDR3 protein: CASSLREQGAEAFF

J gene: TRBJ1-1
CDR3 length: 11
V gene: TRBV12-3/TRBV12-4
D gene: -
clone size: -
CDR3 DNA: TGTGCCAGCAGTTCTGGCAGTGAAGCTTTCTTT
CDR3 protein: CASSSGSEAFF

J gene: TRBJ1-5
CDR3 length: 14
V gene: TRBV3-1/TRBV3-2
D gene: -
clone size: -
CDR3 DNA: TGTGCCAGCAGCCAAGTCTATAGCAATCAGCCCCAGCATTTT
CDR3 protein: CASSQVYSNQPQHF

J gene: TRBJ1-1
CDR3 length: 15
V gene: TRBV28
D gene: TRBD1
clone size: -
CDR3 DNA: TGTGCCAGCAGTTTATCAGGGGGACGTAGGACTGAAGCTTTCTTT
CDR3 protein: CASSLSGGRRTEAFF

J gene: TRBJ1-2
CDR3 length: 13
V gene: TRBV18
D gene: -
clone size: -
CDR3 DNA: TGTGCCAGCTCACCACGGCAAGAGGATGGCTACACCTTC
CDR3 protein: CASSPRQEDGYTF

J gene: TRBJ1-6
CDR3 length: 15
V gene: TRBV9
D gene: -
clone size: -
CDR3 DNA: TGTGCCAGCGGGGGCTCAACAGGGCGCCACTCACCCCTCCACTTT
CDR3 protein: CASGGSTGRHSPLHF

J gene: TRBJ1-3
CDR3 length: 15
V gene: TRBV7-2
D gene: -
clone size: -
CDR3 DNA: TGTGCCAGCAGCTTAGCGGGGGGAGGGGGAAACACCATATATTTT
CDR3 protein: CASSLAGGGGNTIYF

J gene: TRBJ1-3
CDR3 length: 15
V gene: TRBV5-8
D gene: -
clone size: -
CDR3 DNA: TGTGCCAGCAGCTTGGTAGGACAGAGTGGAAACACCATATATTTT
CDR3 protein: CASSLVGQSGNTIYF